This T cell receptor (beta chain) is from a study of identical twins. This clonotype was recorded at least ten times. Germline CDR1 is SEHNR and CDR2 is FQNEAQ (reference sequence). V shed 5 bases and J shed 6 bases, with 22 bases lying between them. The CDR3 has 16 residues. Using its own MiXCR run on the 5' RACE reads, TCRdb lists one record per CDR3 protein. This table has about 660,000 distinct CDR3 sequences, 8.6% appearing once. The data also belong to a second study, concerning yellow fever vaccine responses in identical twins. As reported in that work: On the reported evidence, twins' vaccine T cell responses seemed partly convergent and partly personalized.

This TCR came from a woman aged 18-29 years in good health. Sequenced: PBMCs. The rearrangement links TRBV7-9 to TRBJ1-2; maybe TRBD1 (5 bases). This CDR3 is CASSQPGQRGVDGYTF. In nucleotides, the CDR3 is TGTGCCAGCAGCCAACCCGGACAACGAGGTGTTGATGGCTACACCTTC.